Listed below are T cell receptor beta chains from one sample, sequenced in a study of T-cell reconstitution after alpha-beta-depleted transplantation in children. Via MiXCR, TCRdb re-called the PCR reads, giving one row per CDR3 protein. Among approximately 980,000 distinct CDR3 sequences listed, under 30% were seen once. This sample comprised PBMCs, mostly from graft donor cells, obtained 360 days after TCRalphabeta/CD19-depleted stem cell transplant. Source of these receptors: a boy under three years old who had a stem cell transplant for SCID, so the T cells may come from the graft donor. Both conserved end residues are part of each CDR3. D genes are given only for firm matches. Part of the rows lack a size; the others show once, few, many or a class for expanded clones.

J gene | D gene | V gene | clone size | CDR3 DNA | CDR3 protein
TRBJ2-7 | NA | TRBV12-3/TRBV12-4 | NA | TGTGCCAGCAGTTTTGAGGTAGCGGCCCCCTACGAGCAGTACTTC | CASSFEVAAPYEQYF
TRBJ1-1 | NA | TRBV20-1 | NA | TGCAGTGCTAGACCCCCGTTAACAGGGAGCACTGAAGCTTTCTTT | CSARPPLTGSTEAFF
TRBJ2-1 | TRBD2 | TRBV20-1 | few | TGCAGTGCTTTTAGCGGGGGGAAATCCAATGAGCAGTTCTTC | CSAFSGGKSNEQFF
TRBJ2-6 | TRBD1 | TRBV5-1 | few | TGCGCCAGCAGCTTGGGGCAGGGGGTTAACTCTGGGGCCAACGTCCTGACTTTC | CASSLGQGVNSGANVLTF
TRBJ2-6 | NA | TRBV7-6 | NA | TGTGCCAGCAGCTTCCAGAGTTGGGGGCCTTCTTCCTCTGGGGCCAACGTCCTGACTTTC | CASSFQSWGPSSSGANVLTF
TRBJ2-3 | NA | TRBV5-1 | NA | TGCGCCAGCAGCGTTAGCGGAAATACGCAGTATTTT | CASSVSGNTQYF
TRBJ2-5 | TRBD2 | TRBV6-2/TRBV6-3 | NA | TGTGCCAGCAGCAAACTAGCGGGGGGGCAAGAGACCCAGTACTTC | CASSKLAGGQETQYF
TRBJ2-7 | NA | TRBV28 | few | TGTGCCAGCAGTGTCCCCGGGACACTCTACGAGCAGTACTTC | CASSVPGTLYEQYF
TRBJ2-7 | TRBD2 | TRBV20-1 | NA | TGCAGTGCCCGGACTAGCGGCGGCGAGCAGTACTTC | CSARTSGGEQYF
TRBJ2-1 | TRBD2 | TRBV29-1 | few | TGCAGCGGGCGGGGGGTTTACAATGAGCAGTTCTTC | CSGRGVYNEQFF
TRBJ2-7 | TRBD1 | TRBV15 | few | TGTGCCACCAGTCAGGGACAGGGGGGCGAGCAGTACTTC | CATSQGQGGEQYF
TRBJ2-3 | NA | TRBV2 | NA | TGTGCCAGCAGCCTCCCCGGTGGGCGCCTGGGAGATACGCAGTATTTT | CASSLPGGRLGDTQYF
TRBJ1-3 | NA | TRBV16 | many | TGTGCCAGCAGCCACAATCACGACAGCTCTGGAAACACCATATATTTT | CASSHNHDSSGNTIYF
TRBJ1-2 | TRBD1 | TRBV20-1 | NA | TGCAGTGCTAGCCAGGGGGCGGGAGGCTACACCTTC | CSASQGAGGYTF
TRBJ2-1 | NA | TRBV12-3/TRBV12-4 | NA | TGTGCCAGCAGTGCTAGCAACGATGAGCAGTTCTTC | CASSASNDEQFF
TRBJ2-3 | TRBD2 | TRBV4-1 | NA | TGCGCCAGCAGCCAAGTCTTTCCCGGGACTAGCGGGGCAGATACGCAGTATTTT | CASSQVFPGTSGADTQYF
TRBJ2-2 | NA | TRBV12-3/TRBV12-4 | NA | TGTGCCAGCAGTTTTAGTATCAACACCGGGGAGCTGTTTTTT | CASSFSINTGELFF
TRBJ2-2 | TRBD1 | TRBV5-1 | NA | TGCGCCAGCAGCTTGGAGTGGGACAGGGTCGGCACCGGGGAGCTGTTTTTT | CASSLEWDRVGTGELFF
TRBJ2-3 | TRBD2 | TRBV7-2 | NA | TGTGCCAGCAGCTTCAGGCTAGCGGTGACCTTTAGCACAGATACGCAGTATTTT | CASSFRLAVTFSTDTQYF
TRBJ2-1 | TRBD2 | TRBV5-1 | NA | TGCGCCAGCAGCTTGGGCGGGACTAGTTCCAATGAGCAGTTCTTC | CASSLGGTSSNEQFF
TRBJ2-5 | NA | TRBV27 | many | TGTGCCAGCAGTTTCCTTCCAGGGGTACAGACCCAGTACTTC | CASSFLPGVQTQYF
TRBJ2-7 | TRBD1 | TRBV20-1 | few | TGCAGTGCTAGAGAGTGGGGGTCGGGACAGAGAGGCCACGAGCAGTACTTC | CSAREWGSGQRGHEQYF
TRBJ1-2 | TRBD1 | TRBV3-1 | NA | TGTGCCAGCAGCCAAGATTTCACAGGGGGCGGCTATGGCTACACCTTC | CASSQDFTGGGYGYTF
TRBJ2-7 | NA | TRBV5-1 | NA | TGCGCCAGCAGCTCGAACATGGGCCCATACGAGCAGTACTTC | CASSSNMGPYEQYF
TRBJ1-1 | NA | TRBV20-1 | few | TGCAGTGCTAGGCTGGATGGGGGCCGCTTGGGGACTGAAGCTTTCTTT | CSARLDGGRLGTEAFF
TRBJ2-7 | NA | TRBV20-1 | NA | TGCAGTGCTAGAGACGAGGAAGGGCTCTACGAGCAGTACTTC | CSARDEEGLYEQYF
TRBJ1-6 | NA | TRBV5-1 | few | TGCGCCAGCAGCTTGGAATGGGGCTCGGGCTCACCCCTCCACTTT | CASSLEWGSGSPLHF
TRBJ2-7 | TRBD2 | TRBV7-8 | NA | TGTGCCAGCAGCTCAAGCGGGGGGGTTCGGTACGAGCAGTACTTC | CASSSSGGVRYEQYF
TRBJ2-7 | NA | TRBV4-1 | many | TGCGCCAGCAGCCCCCGGCCCACCAACGAGCAGTACTTC | CASSPRPTNEQYF
TRBJ2-3 | TRBD2 | TRBV11-2 | NA | TGTGCCAGCAGCTACCCGCCGGGACTAGCGGGGGACACAGATACGCAGTATTTT | CASSYPPGLAGDTDTQYF
TRBJ2-5 | TRBD2 | TRBV25-1 | NA | TGTGCCAGTCCCATAAGGCCTAGCGGGGTTGAAGAGACCCAGTACTTC | CASPIRPSGVEETQYF
TRBJ1-2 | NA | TRBV7-8 | few | TGTGCCAGCAGCGTAGAGTTTGGCACGCAATATGGCTACACCTTC | CASSVEFGTQYGYTF
TRBJ2-2 | NA | TRBV5-4 | few | TGTGCCAGCAGCGTCGCATCCCGCACCGGGGAGCTGTTTTTT | CASSVASRTGELFF
TRBJ1-1 | NA | TRBV5-1 | NA | TGCGCCAGCAGCTTGGTAGGACAAACGATGAACACTGAAGCTTTCTTT | CASSLVGQTMNTEAFF
TRBJ2-2 | NA | TRBV20-1 | few | TGCAGTGCTAGAGATCCCAGGACCTCCACCGGGGAGCTGTTTTTT | CSARDPRTSTGELFF
TRBJ2-5 | TRBD2 | TRBV2 | many | TGTGCCCTGGGGACTAGCGGGGACCAAGAGACCCAGTACTTC | CALGTSGDQETQYF
TRBJ2-1 | NA | TRBV20-1 | NA | TGCAGTGCTAGTGCGCTAGCCTACAATGAGCAGTTCTTC | CSASALAYNEQFF
TRBJ2-2 | TRBD2 | TRBV7-3 | NA | TGTGCCAGCAGCTTAAGGGTAGCGGGGGACACCGGGGAGCTGTTTTTT | CASSLRVAGDTGELFF
TRBJ2-7 | NA | TRBV7-2 | NA | TGTGCCAGCAGCTTAGTTGTTGGACCCACCTACGAGCAGTACTTC | CASSLVVGPTYEQYF
TRBJ2-3 | NA | TRBV7-3 | NA | TGTGCCAGCAGTCTAGACCCCTTTCGCACAGATACGCAGTATTTT | CASSLDPFRTDTQYF
TRBJ2-1 | NA | TRBV13 | few | TGTGCCAGCAGCCCCGCGGGACCTGCTGGTGAGCAGTTCTTC | CASSPAGPAGEQFF
TRBJ1-2 | NA | TRBV10-3 | few | TGTGCCATCAGTGACTACAGTATGAAGGGCTACACCTTC | CAISDYSMKGYTF
TRBJ2-7 | TRBD1 | TRBV7-2 | few | TGTGCCAGCAGCTTAAGGGACAGGGGTCTCGAGCAGTACTTC | CASSLRDRGLEQYF
TRBJ1-4 | NA | TRBV12-3/TRBV12-4 | NA | TGTGCCAGCAGTTTATCTAGGGAGGGGGAAAAACTGTTTTTT | CASSLSREGEKLFF
TRBJ2-7 | TRBD1 | TRBV12-3/TRBV12-4 | NA | TGTGCCAGCAAAACGGACAGGCCAACCTACGAGCAGTACTTC | CASKTDRPTYEQYF
TRBJ1-6 | TRBD1 | TRBV27 | few | TGTGCCAGCAGTCCCTTATACAGGGGGAGCTCCTATAATTCACCCCTCCACTTT | CASSPLYRGSSYNSPLHF
TRBJ2-1 | NA | TRBV28 | NA | TGTGCCAGCAGGCCCGGGACGAAACCCAATGAGCAGTTCTTC | CASRPGTKPNEQFF
TRBJ2-3 | NA | TRBV20-1 | few | TGCAGTGCTAGAGAGATACGAACAGGGAGCTTCACAGATACGCAGTATTTT | CSAREIRTGSFTDTQYF
TRBJ2-1 | NA | TRBV12-3/TRBV12-4 | NA | TGTGCCAGCAGTTTGAACGTGGCGCGAGCCTACAATGAGCAGTTCTTC | CASSLNVARAYNEQFF
TRBJ2-3 | NA | TRBV12-3/TRBV12-4 | NA | TGTGCCAGCAGTTCCCAATTTAGCGCCGCGGGAGATACGCAGTATTTT | CASSSQFSAAGDTQYF
TRBJ1-1 | NA | TRBV12-3/TRBV12-4 | NA | TGTGCCAGCAGTCACCTCCCGGGCGCCGAGGGGACTGAAGCTTTCTTT | CASSHLPGAEGTEAFF
TRBJ2-5 | TRBD1 | TRBV4-1 | NA | TGCGCCAGCAGCCAAAGGGGGACAGGGGATGGGACCCAGTACTTC | CASSQRGTGDGTQYF
TRBJ2-2 | NA | TRBV19 | few | TGTGCCAGTAGGGAGGGTATTAGGTACACCGGGGAGCTGTTTTTT | CASREGIRYTGELFF
TRBJ1-1 | NA | TRBV13 | NA | TGTGCCAGCAGAGGTCAAGGCCAAAACACTGAAGCTTTCTTT | CASRGQGQNTEAFF